This TCR beta chain was identified during a study of control samples from healthy donors and cancer patients. Clones were read by immunoSEQ multiplex PCR, and TCRdb kept only the in-frame ones, dropping some. Of fewer than 120,000 clones listed, 88% were seen once; the top ten hold around 3.9%. The CDR3 is 18 amino acids. From germline, CDR1 is SGHVS and CDR2 FNYEAQ. V lost 1 base and J lost 4; bases outside the gene matches: 9. The clonotype was recovered from a woman between 55 and 75 years old with lung cancer. The J gene is TRBJ2-5, the V gene TRBV7-6; 13 positions agree with TRBD2. Material for sequencing was PBMCs. For the CDR3, the DNA is TGTGCCAGCAGCTTAGGAGGACTAGCGGGAGCGGGGGGAGAGACCCAGTACTTC. Protein sequence: CASSLGGLAGAGGETQYF.